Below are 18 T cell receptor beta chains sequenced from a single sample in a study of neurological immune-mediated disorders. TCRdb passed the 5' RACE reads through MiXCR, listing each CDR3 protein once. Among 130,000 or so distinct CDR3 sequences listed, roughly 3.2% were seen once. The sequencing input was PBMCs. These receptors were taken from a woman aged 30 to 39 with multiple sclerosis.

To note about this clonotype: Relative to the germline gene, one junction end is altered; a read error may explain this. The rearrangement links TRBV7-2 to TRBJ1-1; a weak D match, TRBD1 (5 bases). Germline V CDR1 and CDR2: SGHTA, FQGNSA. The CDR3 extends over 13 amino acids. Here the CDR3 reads CASSPRVVAEASF. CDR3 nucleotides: TGTGCCAGCAGCCCCAGGGTGGTTGCTGAAGCTTCCTTT.

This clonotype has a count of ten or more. As DNA, the CDR3 is TGCGCCAGCACCCCGTGGCCCGACAATGAGCAGTTCTTC. It yields the protein CASTPWPDNEQFF. The chain employs TRBV5-1 and TRBJ2-1; D ambiguous. The CDR3 runs to 13 residues. Trimming took 6 bases from V and 5 from J, leaving 12 bases between them. Germline loops: CDR1 SGHRS, CDR2 YFSETQ.

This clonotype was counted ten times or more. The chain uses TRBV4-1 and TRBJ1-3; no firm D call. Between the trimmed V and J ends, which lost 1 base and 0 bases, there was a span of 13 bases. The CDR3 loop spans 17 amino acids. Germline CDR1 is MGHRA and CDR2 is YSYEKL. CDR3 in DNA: TGCGCCAGCAGCCAAGTTTTCGAACGATCCTCTGGAAACACCATATATTTT. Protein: CASSQVFERSSGNTIYF.

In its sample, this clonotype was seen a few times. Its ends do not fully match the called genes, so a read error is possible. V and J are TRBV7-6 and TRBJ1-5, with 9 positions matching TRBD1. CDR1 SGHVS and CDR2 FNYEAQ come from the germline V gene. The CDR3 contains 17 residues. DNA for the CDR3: TGTGCCAGCAGCTTGATTCCGTGGACAGGGGAAAATAAGACCCAGAATTTT. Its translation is CASSLIPWTGENKTQNF.

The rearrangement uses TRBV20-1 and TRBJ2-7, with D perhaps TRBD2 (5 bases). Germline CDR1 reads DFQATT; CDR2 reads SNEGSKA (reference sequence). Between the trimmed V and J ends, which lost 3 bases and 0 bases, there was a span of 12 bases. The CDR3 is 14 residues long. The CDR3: CSASHRGFSYEQYF. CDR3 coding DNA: TGCAGTGCTAGTCACCGGGGTTTCTCCTACGAGCAGTACTTC.

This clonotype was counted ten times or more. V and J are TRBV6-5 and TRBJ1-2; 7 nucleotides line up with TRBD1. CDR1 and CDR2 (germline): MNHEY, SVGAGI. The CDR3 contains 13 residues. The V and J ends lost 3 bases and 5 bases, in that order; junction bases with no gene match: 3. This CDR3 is CASSYRTGYGYTF. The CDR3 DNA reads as TGTGCCAGCAGTTATAGGACAGGATATGGCTACACCTTC.

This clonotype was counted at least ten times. The CDR3: CASSQGGGAVGDLNTEAFF. The DNA of the CDR3 is TGCGCCAGCAGCCAAGGAGGGGGGGCGGTTGGGGATTTGAACACTGAAGCTTTCTTT. J is TRBJ1-1 and V is TRBV4-3, with D possibly being TRBD1 (6 bases). This CDR3 has 19 residues. Trimming took off 1 base at V and 0 bases at J, with 21 bases between the two ends. The germline gives CDR1 LGHNA, CDR2 YSLEER.

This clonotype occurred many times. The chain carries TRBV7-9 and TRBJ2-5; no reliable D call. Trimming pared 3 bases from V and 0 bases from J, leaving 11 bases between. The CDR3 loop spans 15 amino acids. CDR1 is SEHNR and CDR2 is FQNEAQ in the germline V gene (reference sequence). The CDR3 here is CASSFSPDYQETQYF. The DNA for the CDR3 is TGTGCCAGCAGCTTTTCCCCAGATTACCAAGAGACCCAGTACTTC.

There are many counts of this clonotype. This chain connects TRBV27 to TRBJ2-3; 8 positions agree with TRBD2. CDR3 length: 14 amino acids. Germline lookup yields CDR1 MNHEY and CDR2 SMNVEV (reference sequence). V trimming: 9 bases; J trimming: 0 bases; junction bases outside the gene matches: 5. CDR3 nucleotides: TGTGCCAGTATCGGGGGGGGAAGCACAGATACGCAGTATTTT. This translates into CASIGGGSTDTQYF.

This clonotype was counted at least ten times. This CDR3 is CASSPRGRIGPQHF. CDR3 bases: TGTGCCAGCAGCCCCCGGGGCCGGATTGGGCCCCAGCATTTT. The rearrangement links TRBV7-2 to TRBJ1-5; D is perhaps TRBD1 (5 bases). Deletions cut 5 bases from V and 9 bases from J, with 17 bases between. The CDR3 spans 14 residues. Germline V CDR1 and CDR2: SGHTA, FQGNSA. Combining the CDR3 with reference TRBV7-2 and TRBJ1-5 gives the whole variable domain GAGVSQSPSNKVTEKGKDVELRCDPISGHTALYWYRQSLGQGLEFLIYFQGNSAPDKSGLPSDRFSAERTGGSVSTLTIQRTQQEDSAVYLCASSPRGRIGPQHFGDGTRLSIL.

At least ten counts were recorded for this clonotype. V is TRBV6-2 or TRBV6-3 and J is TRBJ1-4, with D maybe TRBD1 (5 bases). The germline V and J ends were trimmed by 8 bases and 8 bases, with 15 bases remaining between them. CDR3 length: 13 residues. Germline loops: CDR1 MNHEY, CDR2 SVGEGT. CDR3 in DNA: TGTGCCAGCCGGGGACTGGGAGAAGAAAAACTGTTTTTT. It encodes CASRGLGEEKLFF.

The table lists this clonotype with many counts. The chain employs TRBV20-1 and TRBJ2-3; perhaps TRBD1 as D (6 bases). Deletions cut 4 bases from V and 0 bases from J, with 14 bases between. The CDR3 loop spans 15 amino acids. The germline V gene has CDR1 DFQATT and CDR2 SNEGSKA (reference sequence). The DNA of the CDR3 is TGCAGTGCTACTAATCGGGACACGAGCACAGATACGCAGTATTTT. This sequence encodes CSATNRDTSTDTQYF.

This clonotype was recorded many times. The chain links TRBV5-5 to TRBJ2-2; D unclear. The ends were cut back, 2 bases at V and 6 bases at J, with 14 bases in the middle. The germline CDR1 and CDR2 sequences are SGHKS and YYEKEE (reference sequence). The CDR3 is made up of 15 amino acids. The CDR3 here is CASSFSLGLAGELFF. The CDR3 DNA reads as TGTGCCAGCAGCTTTTCGTTGGGTCTGGCCGGGGAGCTGTTTTTT.

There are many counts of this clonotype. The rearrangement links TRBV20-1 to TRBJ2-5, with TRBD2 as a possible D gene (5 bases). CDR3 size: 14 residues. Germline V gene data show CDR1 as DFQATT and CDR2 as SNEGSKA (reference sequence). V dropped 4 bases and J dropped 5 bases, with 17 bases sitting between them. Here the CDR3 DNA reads TGCAGTGCTATCGCCACACTAGTTCTGGAGACCCAGTACTTC. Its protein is CSAIATLVLETQYF.

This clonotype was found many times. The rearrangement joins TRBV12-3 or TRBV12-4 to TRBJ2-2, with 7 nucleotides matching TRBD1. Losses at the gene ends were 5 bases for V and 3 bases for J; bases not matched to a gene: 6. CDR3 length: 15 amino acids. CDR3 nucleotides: TGTGCCAGCAGTCCCAGACAGGGCGACACCGGGGAGCTGTTTTTT. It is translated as CASSPRQGDTGELFF.

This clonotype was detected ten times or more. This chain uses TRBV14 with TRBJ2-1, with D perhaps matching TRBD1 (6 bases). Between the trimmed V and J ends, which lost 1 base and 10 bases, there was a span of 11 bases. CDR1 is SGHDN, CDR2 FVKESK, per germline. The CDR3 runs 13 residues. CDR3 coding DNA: TGTGCCAGCAGCCAAGTGGACAGTCTAGAGCAGTTCTTC. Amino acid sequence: CASSQVDSLEQFF. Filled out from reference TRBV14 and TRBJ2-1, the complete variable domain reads EAGVTQFPSHSVIEKGQTVTLRCDPISGHDNLYWYRRVMGKEIKFLLHFVKESKQDESGMPNNRFLAERTGGTYSTLKVQPAELEDSGVYFCASSQVDSLEQFFGPGTRLTVL.

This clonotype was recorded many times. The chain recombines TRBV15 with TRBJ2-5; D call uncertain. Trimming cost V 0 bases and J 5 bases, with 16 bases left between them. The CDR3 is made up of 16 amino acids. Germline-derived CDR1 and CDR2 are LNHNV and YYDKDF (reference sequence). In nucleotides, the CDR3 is TGTGCCACCAGCAGAGAGGGCCCGCGGTTTGGGGAGACCCAGTACTTC. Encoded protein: CATSREGPRFGETQYF.

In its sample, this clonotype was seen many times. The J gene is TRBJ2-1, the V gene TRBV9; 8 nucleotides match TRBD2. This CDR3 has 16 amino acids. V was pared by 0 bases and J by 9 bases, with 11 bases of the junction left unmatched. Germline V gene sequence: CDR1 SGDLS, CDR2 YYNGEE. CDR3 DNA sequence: TGTGCCAGCAGCGTAGACCCGAGCGGGAGAATCGGTGAGCAGTTCTTC. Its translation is CASSVDPSGRIGEQFF.